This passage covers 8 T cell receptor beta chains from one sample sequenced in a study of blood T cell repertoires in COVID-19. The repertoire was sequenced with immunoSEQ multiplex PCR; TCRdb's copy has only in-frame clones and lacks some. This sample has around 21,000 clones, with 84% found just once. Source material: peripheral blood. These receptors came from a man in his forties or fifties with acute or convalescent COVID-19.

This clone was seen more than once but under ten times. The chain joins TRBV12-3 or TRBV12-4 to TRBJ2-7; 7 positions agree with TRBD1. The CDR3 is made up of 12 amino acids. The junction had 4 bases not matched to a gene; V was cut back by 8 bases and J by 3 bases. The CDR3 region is CASGRDSYEQYF. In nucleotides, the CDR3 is TGTGCCAGCGGCCGGGACAGCTACGAGCAGTACTTC.

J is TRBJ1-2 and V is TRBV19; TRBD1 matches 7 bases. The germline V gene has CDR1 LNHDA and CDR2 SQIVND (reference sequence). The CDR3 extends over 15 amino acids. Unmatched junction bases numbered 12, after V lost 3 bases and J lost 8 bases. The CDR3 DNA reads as TGTGCCAGTAGTATTCGGGACAGTCTTCGGCGCGGCTACACCTTC. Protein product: CASSIRDSLRRGYTF.

CDR3 region: CASSPKREHSYEQYF. The DNA of the CDR3 is TGTGCCAGCAGCCCGAAGCGGGAGCACTCCTACGAGCAGTACTTC. The chain employs TRBV3-1 (or the pseudogene TRBV3-2) and TRBJ2-7; 8 bases line up with TRBD2. This CDR3 has 15 amino acids. V shed 4 bases and J 0 bases; nucleotides not matched to a gene: 5. In germline, CDR1 is LGHDT, CDR2 YNNKEL (reference sequence).

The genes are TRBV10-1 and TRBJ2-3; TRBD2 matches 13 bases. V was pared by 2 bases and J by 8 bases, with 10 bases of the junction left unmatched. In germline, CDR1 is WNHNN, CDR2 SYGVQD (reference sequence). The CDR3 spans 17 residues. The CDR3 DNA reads TGCGCCAGCAGTGAGACCAAACTAGCGGGAGGGAAGGGTACGCAGTATTTT. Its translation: CASSETKLAGGKGTQYF.

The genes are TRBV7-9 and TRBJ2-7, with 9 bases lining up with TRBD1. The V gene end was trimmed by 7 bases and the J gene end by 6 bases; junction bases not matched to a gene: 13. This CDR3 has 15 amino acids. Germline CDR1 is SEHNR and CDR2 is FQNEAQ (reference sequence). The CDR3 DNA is TGTGCCAGCACCTCCTCCGGGACAGGGCCATTCGAGCAGTACTTC. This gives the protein CASTSSGTGPFEQYF.

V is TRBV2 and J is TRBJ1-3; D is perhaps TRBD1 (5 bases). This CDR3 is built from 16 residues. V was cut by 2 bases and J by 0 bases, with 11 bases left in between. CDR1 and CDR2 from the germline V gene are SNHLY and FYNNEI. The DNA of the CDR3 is TGTGCCAGCAGTGAAATTTTGGGGGGCTCTGGAAACACCATATATTTT. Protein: CASSEILGGSGNTIYF.

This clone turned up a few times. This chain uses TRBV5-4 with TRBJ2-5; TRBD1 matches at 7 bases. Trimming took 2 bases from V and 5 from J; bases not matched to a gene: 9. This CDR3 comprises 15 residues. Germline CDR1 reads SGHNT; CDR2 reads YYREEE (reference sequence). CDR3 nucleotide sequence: TGTGCCAGCAGCTTACCGGGACAGCTGGAGGAGACCCAGTACTTC. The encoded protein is CASSLPGQLEETQYF.

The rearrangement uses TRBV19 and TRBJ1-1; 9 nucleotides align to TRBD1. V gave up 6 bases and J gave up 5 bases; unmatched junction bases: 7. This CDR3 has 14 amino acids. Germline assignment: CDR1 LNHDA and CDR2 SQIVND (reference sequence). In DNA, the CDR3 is TGTGCCAGTAGATACAGGGGGCGAGGAACTGAAGCTTTCTTT. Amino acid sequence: CASRYRGRGTEAFF.